This T cell receptor beta chain was observed in a study of T-cell memory formation after mild COVID-19. Constant-segment-primed 5'RACE gave TCR alpha and TCR beta cDNA libraries with sample barcodes and UMIs. One entry per CDR3 protein, called by TCRdb with MiXCR from the 5' RACE reads. This table holds some 210,000 distinct CDR3 sequences, around 27% found once. This clonotype turned up a few times. The sample taken for sequencing was PBMCs or a T cell subset sorted from them (not recorded which). This receptor was identified in an adult woman who had mild COVID-19 (a few samples of this study predate the infection). Cell type and time point are not known.

CDR3 coding DNA: TGTGCCAGCAGCTTGGGACCGGGATCAGAAGAGACCCAGTACTTC. Protein: CASSLGPGSEETQYF. The genes are TRBV12-3 or TRBV12-4 and TRBJ2-5; possibly TRBD1 or TRBD2 for D (5 bases each). Trimming removed 6 bases from V and 3 bases from J, with 17 bases in between. The CDR3 has 15 residues.